This T cell receptor (beta chain) derives from a study of vaccination effects on CD4 cells after COVID-19. In the study overall: Researchers reported culturing 2.1 million or so PBMC in each well, adding about 9.5 IU/ml IL-2 and around 10 ug/ml peptides. Regarding the study as a whole: The study found that only 1 of 255 vaccine-induced clones from healthy vaccinees cross-reacted with common cold coronaviruses.

CDR1 LGHNA and CDR2 YNFKEQ come from the germline V gene. This CDR3 is built from 17 residues. Trimming took off 1 base at V and 0 bases at J, with 12 bases between the two ends. Sequencing used immunoSEQ multiplex PCR; TCRdb keeps in-frame clones, though not all of them. There are about 66,000 clones in the sample; 70% to 80% occur only once, and approximately 2.4% lies in the top ten. Following 10 days of culture, CD4+ T cells were isolated. All participants had two doses of either the BNT162b2 or mRNA-1273 vaccine. Vaccinated participants had no history of SARS-CoV-2 infection and tested negative for nucleocapsid antibodies. It was on days 3 and 7 that half the medium was replaced with IL-2 medium. Of note for this clone: Its matching antigen is unknown.

The sequencing here drew on CD4+ T cells from PBMCs cultured without peptide, taken after COVID-19 vaccination. The sequence was obtained from a human donor who received a COVID-19 vaccine. The chain has TRBV4-2 and TRBJ2-2; D gene unclear. The CDR3 sequence is CASSQGSAATNTGELFF. CDR3 bases: TGTGCCAGCAGCCAAGGCTCTGCGGCTACGAACACCGGGGAGCTGTTTTTT.